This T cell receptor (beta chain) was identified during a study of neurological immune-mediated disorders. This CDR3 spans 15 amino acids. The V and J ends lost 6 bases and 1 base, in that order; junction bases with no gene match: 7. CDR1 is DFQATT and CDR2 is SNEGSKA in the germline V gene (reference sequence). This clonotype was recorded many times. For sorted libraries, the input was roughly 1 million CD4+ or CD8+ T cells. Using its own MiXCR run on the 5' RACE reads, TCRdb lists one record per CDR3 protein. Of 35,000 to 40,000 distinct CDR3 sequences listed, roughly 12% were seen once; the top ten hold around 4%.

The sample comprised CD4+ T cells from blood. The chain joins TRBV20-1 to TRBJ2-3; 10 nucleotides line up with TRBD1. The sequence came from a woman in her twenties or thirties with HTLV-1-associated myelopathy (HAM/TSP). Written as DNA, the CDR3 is TGCAGTGCCATAGCCGGGACAGGGGGCACAGATACGCAGTATTTT. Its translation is CSAIAGTGGTDTQYF.